These T cell receptor beta chains were read from a single sample in a study of T cells in narcolepsy. The method was immunoSEQ multiplex PCR; TCRdb's version includes in-frame clones alone and lacks a portion of them. Here the sample spans approximately 16,000 clones, roughly 72% being singletons. The source material was CD45RA- memory CD8+ T cells from PBMCs. All receptors derive from a human donor with narcolepsy. Both conserved end residues are part of each CDR3. A D gene is named only where the DNA matches it firmly. Clone sizes are given selectively: once, few, many, or a class where the clone is expanded.

CDR3 length,V gene,clone size,J gene,D gene,CDR3 protein,CDR3 DNA
15,TRBV7-7,.,TRBJ2-1,TRBD1,CASSLGQGPLYEQFF,TGTGCTAGCAGCTTAGGACAGGGCCCCCTCTATGAGCAGTTCTTC
15,TRBV9,once,TRBJ2-2,TRBD1,CASSARTGAPGELFF,TGTGCCAGCAGCGCCCGGACAGGGGCTCCCGGGGAGCTGTTTTTT
14,TRBV30,.,TRBJ2-1,.,CAWTSWDSYNEQFF,TGTGCCTGGACTTCGTGGGACTCCTACAATGAGCAGTTCTTC
15,TRBV9,few,TRBJ1-1,TRBD1,CASSRTGKVNTEAFF,TGTGCCAGCAGCCGGACAGGGAAGGTGAACACTGAAGCTTTCTTT
16,TRBV7-6,few,TRBJ1-1,.,CASSLANRGRDSEAFF,TGTGCCAGCAGCTTAGCTAATAGAGGCAGGGACTCTGAAGCTTTCTTT
13,TRBV9,few,TRBJ2-3,.,CASSVGRTDTQYF,TGTGCCAGCAGCGTTGGCCGCACAGATACGCAGTATTTT
15,TRBV23-1,.,TRBJ2-7,.,CASSLRKGSSYEQYF,TGCGCCAGCAGCCTCAGAAAAGGAAGTAGCTACGAGCAGTACTTC
19,TRBV5-4,once,TRBJ2-3,TRBD2,CASSLPGGSGGESTDTQYF,TGTGCCAGCAGCCTGCCCGGGGGTAGCGGGGGCGAAAGCACAGATACGCAGTATTTT
15,TRBV6-5,.,TRBJ1-2,.,CASSGPQGARYGYTF,TGTGCCAGCAGTGGCCCACAGGGTGCTCGCTATGGCTACACCTTC
16,TRBV5-2,.,TRBJ1-2,.,CASSLGPGRGLEGYTF,TGCGCCAGCAGTCTAGGACCGGGACGGGGGTTAGAAGGCTACACCTTC
12,TRBV7-8,.,TRBJ2-1,TRBD1,CASSLGTARQFF,TGTGCCAGCAGCTTGGGGACAGCTAGGCAGTTCTTC
17,TRBV30,.,TRBJ2-7,.,CAWMGGIGTNRYYEQYF,TGTGCCTGGATGGGGGGTATCGGGACAAACAGATACTACGAGCAGTACTTC
15,TRBV5-5,.,TRBJ2-7,.,CASSYFLGMNYEQYF,TGTGCCAGCAGCTACTTCCTCGGGATGAACTACGAGCAGTACTTC